The 8 T cell receptor beta chains reported below all come from one sample, sequenced in a study of blood T cells in healthy people across ages. A J-beta primer mix and a sample-barcoded 5' primer were used in a second PCR of roughly 6 to 11 cycles. One entry per CDR3 protein, called by TCRdb with MiXCR from the 5' RACE reads. The sample includes 800,000 to 1,000,000 distinct CDR3 sequences, 48% of them seen just once. Sequenced sample: blood. These receptors came from a man under 40 in good health.

Written as DNA, the CDR3 is TGTGCCAGCAGCCAAGATTGGGCCAGGGTGTACGAGCAGTACTTC. It encodes CASSQDWARVYEQYF. This sequence joins TRBV3-1 and TRBJ2-7, with a tentative D call TRBD1 (5 bases). V lost 0 bases, J lost 4 bases, and 13 bases lay in between. The CDR3 runs to 15 residues. In germline, CDR1 is LGHDT, CDR2 YNNKEL (reference sequence).

This clonotype showed up just a few times. The CDR3 DNA reads as TGTGCCAGCAGTTGGGACAGGGACTATGGCTACACCTTC. Its translation is CASSWDRDYGYTF. This sequence joins TRBV6-1 and TRBJ1-2; the match to TRBD1 covers 9 bases. V gave up 5 bases and J gave up 3 bases; unmatched junction bases: 1. Germline V lookup: CDR1 MNHNS, CDR2 SASEGT. This CDR3 is 13 amino acids long.

A few counts support this clonotype. The chain has TRBV20-1 and TRBJ2-7, with 12 bases aligning to TRBD1. The CDR3 contains 13 residues. The germline CDR1 and CDR2 sequences are DFQATT and SNEGSKA (reference sequence). J lost 6 bases, V lost 5 bases, and 5 bases had no gene match. The CDR3 nucleotides are TGCAGTGCTGACCGGGACAGGGGGCTCGAGCAGTACTTC. This encodes CSADRDRGLEQYF.

This chain connects TRBV6-1 to TRBJ2-7; D call uncertain. The CDR3 runs to 16 residues. Trimming pared 2 bases from V and 5 bases from J, leaving 19 bases between. Germline CDR1 is MNHNS and CDR2 is SASEGT. The CDR3 reads CASSEIASGLSHEQYF. The CDR3, as DNA: TGTGCCAGCAGTGAAATCGCGTCCGGTCTTAGTCACGAGCAGTACTTC.

The J gene is TRBJ2-4, the V gene TRBV28, with 8 positions matching TRBD1. The DNA matches TRBJ2-7 better at its end, which makes the J call doubtful. Germline V lookup: CDR1 MDHEN, CDR2 SYDVKM. This CDR3 contains 14 residues. CDR3 bases: TGTGCCAGCAGTACAGGGGGGTCGCCCTACGAGCAGTACTTC. Translated: CASSTGGSPYEQYF.

This clonotype occurred a few times. CDR3: CASSQDTAAYNEQFF. The CDR3 nucleotides are TGCGCCAGCAGCCAAGATACGGCAGCGTACAATGAGCAGTTCTTC. The chain has TRBV4-1 and TRBJ2-1, with D hard to call. The V end lost 0 bases, the J end lost 4 bases, and 10 bases lay between the germline ends. Germline CDR1 MGHRA, CDR2 YSYEKL. The CDR3 has 15 residues.

This clonotype occurred once. This chain uses TRBV2 with TRBJ1-5; D gene uncertain. CDR3 length: 14 residues. Germline CDR1 reads SNHLY; CDR2 reads FYNNEI. Trimming took off 5 bases at V and 4 bases at J, with 12 bases between the two ends. The CDR3 DNA reads as TGTGCCAGCAGTCCAATACGAGAGAATCAGCCCCAGCATTTT. Amino acid sequence: CASSPIRENQPQHF.

This clonotype was recorded at least ten times. V usage is TRBV20-1 and J usage is TRBJ1-2; TRBD1 matches at 10 bases. Germline CDR1 and CDR2: DFQATT and SNEGSKA (reference sequence). V lost 3 bases, J lost 2 bases, and 3 bases stayed unmatched. The CDR3 is 14 residues long. CDR3 coding DNA: TGCAGTGCTAGGGGGGGACAGGGGAACTATGGCTACACCTTC. Its protein product is CSARGGQGNYGYTF.